A single sample is the source of the 18 T cell receptor beta chains below, sequenced in a study of beta chain features in type 1 diabetes. Study results and limitations: Shorter TCRB CDR3s, moderately but significantly so, marked every one of the four CD4+ subsets in Type 1 diabetes patients.

The whole isolated RNA underwent reverse transcription, so sequencing captured expressed TCRB transcripts. TCRdb keeps only in-frame clones here, not all; method: immunoSEQ multiplex PCR. The sample lists a few hundred thousand clones, approximately 16% occurring once. Which antigens these TCRs recognize remains unknown. Source material: naive CD4+ T cells from blood. The receptor set was obtained from a young man with type 1 diabetes.

The chain combines TRBV7-9 with TRBJ2-5, with D tentatively TRBD2 (6 bases). Germline-derived CDR1 and CDR2 are SEHNR and FQNEAQ (reference sequence). V was cut by 2 bases and J by 2 bases, with 9 bases left in between. The CDR3 loop spans 14 amino acids. The CDR3 DNA follows: TGTGCCAGCAGCTTAACACTAGCTCAAGAGACCCAGTACTTC. Translating gives CASSLTLAQETQYF.

The chain uses TRBV30 and TRBJ2-1; 10 bases line up with TRBD2. Trimming removed 8 bases from V and 2 bases from J; junction bases left unmatched: 6. This CDR3 has 14 residues. Germline V lookup: CDR1 GTSNPN, CDR2 SVGIG (reference sequence). Here the CDR3 DNA reads TGTGCCCGAGAACTAGCGGGAACCTACAATGAGCAGTTCTTC. As protein: CARELAGTYNEQFF.

This clone was detected a few times. The chain has TRBV5-1 and TRBJ2-3; D call uncertain. Trimming left V 0 bases short and J 2 bases short, with 4 bases between. Germline-derived CDR1 and CDR2 are SGHRS and YFSETQ. The CDR3 is made up of 13 amino acids. This CDR3 is CASSLGDTDTQYF. The CDR3 DNA follows: TGCGCCAGCAGCTTGGGGGACACAGATACGCAGTATTTT.

This clone was seen more than once but under ten times. V is TRBV7-2 and J is TRBJ2-5; D is undetermined. There are 14 residues in the CDR3. The V gene lost 0 bases and the J gene lost 1 base, with 6 bases spanning the gap. CDR1 is SGHTA, CDR2 FQGNSA, per germline. CDR3 sequence: CASSLADAQETQYF. The DNA for the CDR3 is TGTGCCAGCAGCTTAGCGGACGCCCAAGAGACCCAGTACTTC. The whole variable domain, filled in from reference TRBV7-2 and TRBJ2-5, reads GAGVSQSPSNKVTEKGKDVELRCDPISGHTALYWYRQSLGQGLEFLIYFQGNSAPDKSGLPSDRFSAERTGGSVSTLTIQRTQQEDSAVYLCASSLADAQETQYFGPGTRLLVL.

V gene TRBV29-1 combines with J gene TRBJ2-3; 10 bases map to TRBD2. The CDR3 contains 15 residues. The V segment lost 4 bases and the J segment 4 bases; nucleotides outside the gene matches: 8. Germline-derived CDR1 and CDR2 are SQVTM and ANQGSEA. The CDR3 protein is CSVVGSGRAPDTQYF. The CDR3 DNA follows: TGCAGCGTTGTGGGGAGCGGGAGGGCCCCAGATACGCAGTATTTT.

This rearrangement joins TRBV30 to TRBJ1-3, with D unresolved. V shed 3 bases and J shed 0 bases, with 9 bases lying between them. This CDR3 contains 14 residues. Germline CDR1 GTSNPN, CDR2 SVGIG (reference sequence). As DNA, the CDR3 is TGTGCCTGGAGGAGCAGGAGCTCTGGAAACACCATATATTTT. It codes for CAWRSRSSGNTIYF.

There are a few counts of this clone. CDR3 residues: CASSTGTSGIKETQYF. In DNA form, the CDR3 reads TGTGCCAGCAGCACCGGGACTAGCGGAATTAAAGAGACCCAGTACTTC. The gene calls are TRBV7-9 and TRBJ2-5, with 11 positions matching TRBD2. The V gene's germline CDR1 is SEHNR and CDR2 FQNEAQ (reference sequence). CDR3 length equals 16 residues. V was pared by 5 bases and J by 3 bases, with 8 bases of the junction left unmatched.

This clone was detected a few times. V usage is TRBV4-3 and J usage is TRBJ2-6; D is uncertain. The CDR3 covers 13 residues. The germline V and J ends were trimmed by 4 bases and 9 bases, with 10 bases remaining between them. Germline CDR1 is LGHNA and CDR2 is YSLEER. CDR3: CASSLTRGNVLTF. The CDR3, as DNA: TGCGCCAGCAGCCTGACTCGTGGCAACGTCCTGACTTTC.

There are a few counts of this clone. The chain's CDR3 is CASSFLYGTGPYEQYF. CDR3 bases: TGTGCCAGCAGCTTTCTTTACGGGACTGGGCCCTACGAGCAGTACTTC. V and J are TRBV7-2 and TRBJ2-7; D might be TRBD2 (6 bases). Germline-derived CDR1 and CDR2 are SGHTA and FQGNSA. This CDR3 has 16 amino acids. Trimming pared 3 bases from V and 2 bases from J, leaving 17 bases between.

This rearrangement joins TRBV25-1 to TRBJ2-1, with TRBD1 identical over 10 bases. Germline V gene sequence: CDR1 MGHDK, CDR2 SYGVNS. The CDR3 has 14 residues. V lost 6 bases, J lost 8 bases, and 7 bases stayed unmatched. CDR3 nucleotides: TGTGCCAGCAGGACGGGACAGGGGTGGGATGAGCAGTTCTTC. Protein product: CASRTGQGWDEQFF. The full variable domain, in which reference TRBV25-1 and TRBJ2-1 provide the parts outside the CDR3, is EADIYQTPRYLVIGTGKKITLECSQTMGHDKMYWYQQDPGMELHLIHYSYGVNSTEKGDLSSESTVSRIRTEHFPLTLESARPSHTSQYLCASRTGQGWDEQFFGPGTRLTVL.

This CDR3 is CATKKLAGGPNHEQYF. Written as DNA, the CDR3 is TGTGCCACCAAAAAGCTAGCGGGAGGGCCTAACCACGAGCAGTACTTC. The rearrangement uses TRBV27 and TRBJ2-7, with TRBD2 identical over 12 bases. Losses at the gene ends were 10 bases for V and 5 bases for J; bases not matched to a gene: 15. The germline V gene encodes CDR1 MNHEY and CDR2 SMNVEV (reference sequence). This CDR3 is built from 16 residues.

The V and J genes are TRBV5-4 and TRBJ2-1; D not certain. Germline CDR1 is SGHNT and CDR2 is YYREEE (reference sequence). The CDR3 loop spans 13 amino acids. V dropped 4 bases and J dropped 6 bases, with 11 bases sitting between them. As DNA, the CDR3 is TGTGCCAGCAGCCCGTGGGTAGCCAATGAGCAGTTCTTC. It is translated as CASSPWVANEQFF.

This clone showed up just a few times. The chain recombines TRBV9 with TRBJ2-4, with D perhaps TRBD2 (5 bases). The CDR3 runs 14 residues. CDR1 is SGDLS, CDR2 YYNGEE, per germline. Trimming cost V 0 bases and J 7 bases, with 11 bases left between them. The CDR3 nucleotides are TGTGCCAGCAGCGTAGTGCCCGGGAACAACATTCAGTACTTC. Translation: CASSVVPGNNIQYF.

The gene calls are TRBV5-1 and TRBJ2-7, with 10 bases lining up with TRBD1. There are 14 residues in the CDR3. J was trimmed by 6 bases and V by 4 bases; bases with no gene match: 7. Germline assignment: CDR1 SGHRS and CDR2 YFSETQ. The CDR3 region is CASSGTGVGVEQYF. CDR3 nucleotides: TGCGCCAGCAGCGGGACAGGGGTGGGAGTCGAGCAGTACTTC.

The table lists this clone with a few counts. The chain couples TRBV4-1 to TRBJ2-1, with 10 positions matching TRBD2. Germline-derived CDR1 and CDR2 are MGHRA and YSYEKL. With 3 bases clipped from V and 7 bases from J, the junction kept 6 bases outside the gene matches. This CDR3 spans 15 amino acids. CDR3 in DNA: TGCGCCAGCAGCCAGCTAGCGGGAGTTAGGAATGAGCAGTTCTTC. Translation: CASSQLAGVRNEQFF.

This clone was seen a handful of times. CDR3 coding DNA: TGCAGCGTCCAAATCAGGGGCTACGAGCAGTACTTC. This gives the protein CSVQIRGYEQYF. V gene TRBV29-1 combines with J gene TRBJ2-7; possibly TRBD1 for D (6 bases). The germline V and J ends were trimmed by 6 bases and 3 bases, with 12 bases remaining between them. CDR3 length: 12 amino acids. CDR1 is SQVTM, CDR2 ANQGSEA, per germline.

This chain's CDR3 is CASTIRLAGGYNEQFF. In DNA, the CDR3 is TGTGCCAGCACCATCCGACTAGCGGGAGGTTACAATGAGCAGTTCTTC. The chain combines TRBV28 with TRBJ2-1, with 13 nucleotides matching TRBD2. The V gene end was trimmed by 7 bases and the J gene end by 4 bases; junction bases not matched to a gene: 7. Looked up from germline, CDR1 is MDHEN and CDR2 is SYDVKM. The CDR3 covers 16 residues. Variable domain in full (rest from reference TRBV28 and TRBJ2-1): DVKVTQSSRYLVKRTGEKVFLECVQDMDHENMFWYRQDPGLGLRLIYFSYDVKMKEKGDIPEGYSVSREKKERFSLILESASTNQTSMYLCASTIRLAGGYNEQFFGPGTRLTVL.

This clone has just a few counts. The chain is built from TRBV6-4 and TRBJ2-5; D is possibly TRBD2 (5 bases). Looked up from germline, CDR1 is MRHNA and CDR2 is SNTAGT. The length of the CDR3 is 14 residues. Trimming stripped 9 bases from V and 0 bases from J, with 14 bases between. The CDR3, as DNA: TGTGCCAGTAGTAGGGAGCTGAACCAAGAGACCCAGTACTTC. Its protein product is CASSRELNQETQYF.